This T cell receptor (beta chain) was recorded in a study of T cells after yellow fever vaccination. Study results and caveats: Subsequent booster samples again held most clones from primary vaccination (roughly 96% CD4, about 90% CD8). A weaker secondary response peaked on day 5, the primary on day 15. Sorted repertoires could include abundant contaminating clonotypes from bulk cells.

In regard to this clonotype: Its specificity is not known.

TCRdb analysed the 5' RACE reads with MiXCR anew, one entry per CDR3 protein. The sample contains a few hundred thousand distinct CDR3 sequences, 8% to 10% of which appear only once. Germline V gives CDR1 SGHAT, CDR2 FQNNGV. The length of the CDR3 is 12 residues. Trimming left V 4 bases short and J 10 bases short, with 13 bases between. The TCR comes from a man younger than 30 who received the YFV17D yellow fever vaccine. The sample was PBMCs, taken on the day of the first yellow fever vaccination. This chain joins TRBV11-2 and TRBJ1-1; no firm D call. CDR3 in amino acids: CASSSGRRGAFF. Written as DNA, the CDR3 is TGTGCCAGCAGCTCGGGCCGGCGGGGAGCTTTCTTT.